These T cell receptor beta chains were read from a single sample in a study of T cell changes during pregnancy in multiple sclerosis. TCRdb's table, derived via immunoSEQ multiplex PCR, lists solely in-frame clones and lacks some. The sample holds 60,000 to 75,000 clones, 90% to 95% seen once. The sequences come from peripheral blood, collected before pregnancy. These receptor sequences come from a female donor with multiple sclerosis, enrolled in a pregnancy study. CDR3s include the opening cysteine and the closing phenylalanine or tryptophan. D genes are given only for firm matches. Size is omitted from some rows. Given values are once, few, many or a class for expanded clones.

J: TRBJ1-2; V: TRBV5-6; size: once; D: TRBD1; CDR3: CASSPDRAIYGYTF; DNA: TGTGCCAGCAGCCCGGACAGGGCGATCTATGGCTACACCTTC
J: TRBJ2-3; V: TRBV6-6; size: .; D: .; CDR3: CASMQGTDTQYF; DNA: TGTGCCAGCATGCAGGGCACAGATACGCAGTATTTT
J: TRBJ1-1; V: TRBV27; size: .; D: TRBD1; CDR3: CASSPTGTGSGATEAFF; DNA: TGTGCCAGCAGTCCAACCGGGACAGGGAGTGGAGCCACTGAAGCTTTCTTT
J: TRBJ2-1; V: TRBV18; size: once; D: TRBD2; CDR3: CASSFGLDNEQFF; DNA: TGTGCCAGCTCCTTCGGACTAGATAATGAGCAGTTCTTC
J: TRBJ1-1; V: TRBV9; size: .; D: .; CDR3: CASSVDSWNTEAFF; DNA: TGTGCCAGCAGCGTAGATTCATGGAACACTGAAGCTTTCTTT
J: TRBJ1-2; V: TRBV7-6; size: .; D: TRBD1; CDR3: CASSLRQGYGYTF; DNA: TGTGCCAGCAGCTTAAGACAGGGATATGGCTACACCTTC
J: TRBJ1-1; V: TRBV7-8; size: .; D: TRBD1; CDR3: CASSLAGTGGPEAFF; DNA: TGTGCCAGCAGCTTAGCCGGGACAGGGGGCCCTGAAGCTTTCTTT
J: TRBJ2-5; V: TRBV7-2; size: .; D: TRBD2; CDR3: CASSWGERGYQETQYF; DNA: TGTGCCAGCAGCTGGGGGGAGCGGGGTTACCAAGAGACCCAGTACTTC
J: TRBJ1-2; V: TRBV7-9; size: .; D: TRBD1; CDR3: CASSTFIRRQGAAGVGYTF; DNA: TGTGCCAGCAGCACGTTTATTCGAAGACAGGGGGCGGCGGGGGTTGGCTACACCTTC
J: TRBJ2-5; V: TRBV11-2; size: .; D: TRBD2; CDR3: CASTPGTSGGTQYF; DNA: TGTGCCAGCACACCCGGGACTAGCGGGGGTACCCAGTACTTC
J: TRBJ2-3; V: TRBV4-3; size: .; D: .; CDR3: CASSHSVAPGDSQDTQYF; DNA: TGCGCCAGCAGCCACTCAGTGGCACCGGGGGACTCGCAAGATACGCAGTATTTT
J: TRBJ2-1; V: TRBV2; size: .; D: TRBD1; CDR3: CASRMDRSSYNEQFF; DNA: TGTGCCAGCAGGATGGACAGGAGCTCCTACAATGAGCAGTTCTTC
J: TRBJ2-5; V: TRBV7-6; size: once; D: .; CDR3: CASSTGSRSQETQYF; DNA: TGTGCCAGCAGCACTGGGAGCAGGAGCCAAGAGACCCAGTACTTC
J: TRBJ1-5; V: TRBV25-1; size: .; D: .; CDR3: CASSDRGYQPQHF; DNA: TGTGCCAGCAGTGACAGGGGATATCAGCCCCAGCATTTT
J: TRBJ2-7; V: TRBV7-2; size: .; D: TRBD1; CDR3: CASSQGGQLYEQYF; DNA: TGTGCCAGCAGCCAAGGGGGACAGCTGTACGAGCAGTACTTC
J: TRBJ1-5; V: TRBV27; size: .; D: .; CDR3: CASSPPPGSNQPQHF; DNA: TGTGCCAGCAGTCCCCCCCCAGGAAGCAATCAGCCCCAGCATTTT